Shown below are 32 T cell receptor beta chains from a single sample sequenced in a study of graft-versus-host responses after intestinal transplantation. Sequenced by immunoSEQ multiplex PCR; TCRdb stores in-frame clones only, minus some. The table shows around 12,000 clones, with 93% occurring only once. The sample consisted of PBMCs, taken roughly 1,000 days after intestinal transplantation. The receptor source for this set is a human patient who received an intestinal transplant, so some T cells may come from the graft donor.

The CDR3 region has the DNA TGTGCCAGCAGCCTACACCTGGGACAGACAGAAGCTTTCTTT. Its translation: CASSLHLGQTEAFF. This chain connects TRBV11-3 to TRBJ1-1; 7 positions match TRBD1. The CDR3 is 14 amino acids. Unmatched junction bases numbered 11, after V lost 5 bases and J lost 8 bases. The germline gives CDR1 SGHNT, CDR2 YENEEA.

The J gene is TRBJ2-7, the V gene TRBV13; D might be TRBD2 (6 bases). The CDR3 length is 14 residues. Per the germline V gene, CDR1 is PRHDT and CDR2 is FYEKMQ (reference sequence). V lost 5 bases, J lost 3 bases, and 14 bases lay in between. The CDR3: CASSRRLVSYEQYF. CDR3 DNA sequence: TGTGCCAGCAGCCGAAGACTAGTAAGCTACGAGCAGTACTTC.

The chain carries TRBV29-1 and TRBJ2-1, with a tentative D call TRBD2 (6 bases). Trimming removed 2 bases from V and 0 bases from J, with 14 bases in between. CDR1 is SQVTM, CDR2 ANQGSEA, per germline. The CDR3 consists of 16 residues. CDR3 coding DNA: TGCAGCGTTGAACTGGGGTCGGGGGACTCCTACAATGAGCAGTTCTTC. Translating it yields CSVELGSGDSYNEQFF.

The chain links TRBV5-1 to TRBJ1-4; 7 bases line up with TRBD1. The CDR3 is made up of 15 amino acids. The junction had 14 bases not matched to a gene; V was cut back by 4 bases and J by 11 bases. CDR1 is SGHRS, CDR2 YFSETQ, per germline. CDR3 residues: CASSTSGTARTKLFF. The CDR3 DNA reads TGCGCCAGCAGCACATCCGGGACAGCGAGAACGAAACTGTTTTTT.

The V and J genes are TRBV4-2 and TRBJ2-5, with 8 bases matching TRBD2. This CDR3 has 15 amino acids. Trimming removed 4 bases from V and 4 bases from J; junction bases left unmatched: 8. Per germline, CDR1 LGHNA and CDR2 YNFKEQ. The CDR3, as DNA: TGTGCCAGCAGCCGTGTTAGCGGGGTCCCAGAGACCCAGTACTTC. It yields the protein CASSRVSGVPETQYF.

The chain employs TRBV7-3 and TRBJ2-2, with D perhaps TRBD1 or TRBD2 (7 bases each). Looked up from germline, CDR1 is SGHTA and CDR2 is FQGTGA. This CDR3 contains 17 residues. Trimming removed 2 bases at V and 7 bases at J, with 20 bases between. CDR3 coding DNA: TGTGCCAGCAGCTTACCCCCCGCCCAGGGGGGGGTCGGGGAGCTGTTTTTT. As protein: CASSLPPAQGGVGELFF.

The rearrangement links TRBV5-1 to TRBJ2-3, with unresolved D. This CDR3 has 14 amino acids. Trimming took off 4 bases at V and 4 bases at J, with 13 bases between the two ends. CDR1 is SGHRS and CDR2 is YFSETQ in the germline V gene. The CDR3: CASSREVSADTQYF. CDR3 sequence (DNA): TGCGCCAGCAGCCGCGAGGTTTCCGCAGATACGCAGTATTTT.

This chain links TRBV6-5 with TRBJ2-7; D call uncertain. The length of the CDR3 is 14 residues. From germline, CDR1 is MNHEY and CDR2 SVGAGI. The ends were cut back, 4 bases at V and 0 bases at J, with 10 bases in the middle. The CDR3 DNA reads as TGTGCCAGCAGTTTCCAACGGAACTCCTACGAGCAGTACTTC. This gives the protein CASSFQRNSYEQYF.

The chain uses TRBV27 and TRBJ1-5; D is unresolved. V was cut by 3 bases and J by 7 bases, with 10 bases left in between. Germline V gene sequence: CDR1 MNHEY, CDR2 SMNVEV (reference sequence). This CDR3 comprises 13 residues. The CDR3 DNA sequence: TGTGCCAGCAGTTTGGGAGGACGGCAGCCCCAGCATTTT. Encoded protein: CASSLGGRQPQHF.

This chain's CDR3 is CASSFLRSSSYNSPLHF. Written as DNA, the CDR3 is TGTGCCAGCAGTTTTCTTCGGAGTAGCTCCTATAATTCACCCCTCCACTTT. The chain employs TRBV27 and TRBJ1-6; D unresolved. CDR3 size: 17 residues. Germline V gene sequence: CDR1 MNHEY, CDR2 SMNVEV (reference sequence). V shed 3 bases and J shed 0 bases, with 12 bases lying between them.

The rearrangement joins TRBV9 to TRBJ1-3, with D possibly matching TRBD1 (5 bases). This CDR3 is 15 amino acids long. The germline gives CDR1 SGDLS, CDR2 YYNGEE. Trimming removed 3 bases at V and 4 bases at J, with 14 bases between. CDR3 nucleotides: TGTGCCAGCAGCGGACTGGGGGGAAACGGAAACACCATATATTTT. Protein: CASSGLGGNGNTIYF.

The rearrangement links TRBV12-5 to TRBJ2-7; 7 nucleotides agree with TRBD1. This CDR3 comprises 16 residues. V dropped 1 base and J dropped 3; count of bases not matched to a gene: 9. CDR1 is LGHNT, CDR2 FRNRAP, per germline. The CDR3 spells CASGLAYTGTDYEQYF. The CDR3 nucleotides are TGTGCTAGTGGTTTGGCATACACCGGGACAGACTACGAGCAGTACTTC.

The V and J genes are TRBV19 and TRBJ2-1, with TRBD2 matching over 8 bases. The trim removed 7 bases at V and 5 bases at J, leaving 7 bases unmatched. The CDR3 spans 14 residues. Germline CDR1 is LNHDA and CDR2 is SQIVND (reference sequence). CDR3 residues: CASTPGGPDNEQFF. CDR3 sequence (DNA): TGTGCCAGTACCCCGGGGGGGCCCGACAATGAGCAGTTCTTC.

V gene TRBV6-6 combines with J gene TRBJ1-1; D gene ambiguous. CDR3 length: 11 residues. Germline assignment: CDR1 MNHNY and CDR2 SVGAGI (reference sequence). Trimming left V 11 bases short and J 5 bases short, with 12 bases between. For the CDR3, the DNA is TGTGCCGCCCTGTGGGAGACTGAAGCTTTCTTT. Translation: CAALWETEAFF.

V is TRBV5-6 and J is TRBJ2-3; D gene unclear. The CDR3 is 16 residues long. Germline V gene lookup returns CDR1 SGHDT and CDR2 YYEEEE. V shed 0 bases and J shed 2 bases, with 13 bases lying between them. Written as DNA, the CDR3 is TGTGCCAGCAGCTTGGGCTCCCTTAGGCCCACAGATACGCAGTATTTT. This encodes CASSLGSLRPTDTQYF.

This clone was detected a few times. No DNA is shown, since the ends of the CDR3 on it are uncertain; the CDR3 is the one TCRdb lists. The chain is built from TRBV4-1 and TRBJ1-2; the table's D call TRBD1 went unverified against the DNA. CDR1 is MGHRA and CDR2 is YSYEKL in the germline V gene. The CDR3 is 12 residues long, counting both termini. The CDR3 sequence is CASSQVAGGSTF.

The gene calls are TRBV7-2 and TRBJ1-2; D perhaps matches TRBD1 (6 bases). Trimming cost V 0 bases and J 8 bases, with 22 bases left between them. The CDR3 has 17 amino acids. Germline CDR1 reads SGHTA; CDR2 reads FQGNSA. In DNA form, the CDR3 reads TGTGCCAGCAGCTTAGCCGCGGCAGGGGCCCTCGGTGGGGGCTACACCTTC. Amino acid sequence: CASSLAAAGALGGGYTF.

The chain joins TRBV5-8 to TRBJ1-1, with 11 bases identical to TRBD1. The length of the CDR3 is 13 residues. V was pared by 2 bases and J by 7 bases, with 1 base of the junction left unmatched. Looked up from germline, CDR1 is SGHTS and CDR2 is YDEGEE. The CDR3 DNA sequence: TGTGCCAGCAGCTTAGGGACAGGGGGTGAAGCTTTCTTT. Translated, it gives CASSLGTGGEAFF.

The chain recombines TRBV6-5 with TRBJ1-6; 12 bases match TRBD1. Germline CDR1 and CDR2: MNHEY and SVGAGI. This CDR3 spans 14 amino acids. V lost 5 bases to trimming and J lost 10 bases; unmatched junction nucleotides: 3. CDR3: CASSEGTGGSPLHF. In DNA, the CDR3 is TGTGCCAGCAGTGAAGGGACAGGGGGCTCACCCCTCCACTTT.

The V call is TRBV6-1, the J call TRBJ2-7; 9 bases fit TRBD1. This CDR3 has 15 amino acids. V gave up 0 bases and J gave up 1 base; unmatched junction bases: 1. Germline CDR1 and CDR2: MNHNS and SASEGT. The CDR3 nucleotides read TGTGCCAGCAGTGAAGCCGGGACAGGGTCCTACGAGCAGTACTTC. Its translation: CASSEAGTGSYEQYF.

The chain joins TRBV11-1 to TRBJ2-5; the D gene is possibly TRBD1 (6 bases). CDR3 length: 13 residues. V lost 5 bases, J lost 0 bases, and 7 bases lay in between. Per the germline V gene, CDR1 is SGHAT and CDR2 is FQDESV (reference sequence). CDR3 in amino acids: CASSAGDQETQYF. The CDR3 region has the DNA TGTGCCAGCAGCGCAGGGGACCAAGAGACCCAGTACTTC.

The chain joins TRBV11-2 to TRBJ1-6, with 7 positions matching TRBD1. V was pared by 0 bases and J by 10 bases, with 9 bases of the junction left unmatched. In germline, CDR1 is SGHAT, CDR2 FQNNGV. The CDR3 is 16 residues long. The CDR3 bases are TGTGCCAGCAGCTTAGATCGCGACAGGGCCAGGTCACCCCTCCACTTT. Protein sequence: CASSLDRDRARSPLHF.

CDR3 sequence: CASFRPEVDYGYTF. CDR3 coding DNA: TGTGCCAGCTTCAGGCCCGAAGTGGACTATGGCTACACCTTC. The chain carries TRBV19 and TRBJ1-2; no definite D call. The length of the CDR3 is 14 residues. V was trimmed by 9 bases and J by 3 bases, leaving 17 bases between them. The germline gives CDR1 LNHDA, CDR2 SQIVND (reference sequence).

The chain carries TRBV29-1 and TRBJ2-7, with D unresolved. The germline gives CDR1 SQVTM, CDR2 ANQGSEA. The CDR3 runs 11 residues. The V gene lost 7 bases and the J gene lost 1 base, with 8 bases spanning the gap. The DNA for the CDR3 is TGCAGCGCCGTTCATTCCTACGAGCAGTACTTC. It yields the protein CSAVHSYEQYF.

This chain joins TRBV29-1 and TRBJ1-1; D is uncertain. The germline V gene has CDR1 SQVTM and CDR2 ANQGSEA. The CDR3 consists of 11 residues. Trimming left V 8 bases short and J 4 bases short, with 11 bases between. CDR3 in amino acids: CSLGRGTEAFF. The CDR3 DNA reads TGCAGCCTCGGGCGGGGCACTGAAGCTTTCTTT.

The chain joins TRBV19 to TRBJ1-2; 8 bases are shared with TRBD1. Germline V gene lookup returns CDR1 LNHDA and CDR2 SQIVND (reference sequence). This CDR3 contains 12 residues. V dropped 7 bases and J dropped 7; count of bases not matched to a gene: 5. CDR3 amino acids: CASTRQGIGYTF. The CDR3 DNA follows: TGTGCCAGTACCCGACAGGGGATTGGCTACACCTTC.

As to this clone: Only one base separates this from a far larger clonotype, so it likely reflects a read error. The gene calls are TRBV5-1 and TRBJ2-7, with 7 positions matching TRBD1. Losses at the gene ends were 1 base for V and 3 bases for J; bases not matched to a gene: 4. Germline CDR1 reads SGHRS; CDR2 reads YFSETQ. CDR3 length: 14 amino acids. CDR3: CASSLRGTDYEQYF. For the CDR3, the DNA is TGCGCCAGCAGCTTGCGAGGGACAGACTACGAGCAGTACTTC.

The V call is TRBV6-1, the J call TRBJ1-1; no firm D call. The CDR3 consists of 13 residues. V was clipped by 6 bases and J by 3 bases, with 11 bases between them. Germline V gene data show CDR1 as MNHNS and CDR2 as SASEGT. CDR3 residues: CASRARRDTEAFF. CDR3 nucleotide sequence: TGTGCCAGCAGGGCCCGAAGGGACACTGAAGCTTTCTTT.

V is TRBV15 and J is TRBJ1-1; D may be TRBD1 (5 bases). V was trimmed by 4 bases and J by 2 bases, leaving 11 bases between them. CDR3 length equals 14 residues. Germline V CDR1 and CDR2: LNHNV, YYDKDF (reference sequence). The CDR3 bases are TGTGCCACCAGCACCCGAGGGGCCAACACTGAAGCTTTCTTT. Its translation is CATSTRGANTEAFF.

This CDR3 reads CASSYTGGLSSPLHF. CDR3 sequence (DNA): TGTGCCAGCAGCTACACTGGGGGTCTTAGCTCACCCCTCCACTTT. The chain has TRBV7-9 and TRBJ1-6; weak D call: TRBD1 (5 bases). Looked up from germline, CDR1 is SEHNR and CDR2 is FQNEAQ (reference sequence). Between the trimmed V and J ends, which lost 4 bases and 10 bases, there was a span of 17 bases. This CDR3 is built from 15 residues. Together with reference TRBV7-9 and TRBJ1-6, the CDR3 gives the full variable domain: DTGVSQNPRHKITKRGQNVTFRCDPISEHNRLYWYRQTLGQGPEFLTYFQNEAQLEKSRLLSDRFSAERPKGSFSTLEIQRTEQGDSAMYLCASSYTGGLSSPLHFGNGTRLTVT.

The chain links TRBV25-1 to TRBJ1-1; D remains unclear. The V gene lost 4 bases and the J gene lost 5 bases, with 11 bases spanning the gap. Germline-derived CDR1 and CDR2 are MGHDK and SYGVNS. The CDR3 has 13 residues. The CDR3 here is CASSGEWLTEAFF. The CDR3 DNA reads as TGTGCCAGCAGTGGGGAGTGGTTGACTGAAGCTTTCTTT.

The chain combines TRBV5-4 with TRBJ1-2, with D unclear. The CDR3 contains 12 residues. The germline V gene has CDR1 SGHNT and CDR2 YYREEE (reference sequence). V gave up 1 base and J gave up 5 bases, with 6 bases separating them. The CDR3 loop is CASSLTGYGYTF. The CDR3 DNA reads TGTGCCAGCAGCTTGACGGGGTATGGCTACACCTTC.